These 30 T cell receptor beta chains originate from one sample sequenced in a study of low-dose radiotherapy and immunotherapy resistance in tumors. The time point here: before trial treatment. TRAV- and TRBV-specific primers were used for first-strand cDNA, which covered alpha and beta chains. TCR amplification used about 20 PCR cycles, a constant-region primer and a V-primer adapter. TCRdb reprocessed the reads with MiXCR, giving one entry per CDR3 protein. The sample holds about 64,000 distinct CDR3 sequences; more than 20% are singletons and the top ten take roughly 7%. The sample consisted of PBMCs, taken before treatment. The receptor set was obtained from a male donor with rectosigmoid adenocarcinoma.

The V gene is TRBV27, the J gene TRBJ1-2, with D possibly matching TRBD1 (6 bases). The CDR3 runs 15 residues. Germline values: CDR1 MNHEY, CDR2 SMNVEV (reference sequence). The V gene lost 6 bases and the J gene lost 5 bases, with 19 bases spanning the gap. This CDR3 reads CASRTSLPQGYGYTF. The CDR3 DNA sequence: TGTGCCAGCAGGACCTCCCTACCGCAGGGGTATGGCTACACCTTC.

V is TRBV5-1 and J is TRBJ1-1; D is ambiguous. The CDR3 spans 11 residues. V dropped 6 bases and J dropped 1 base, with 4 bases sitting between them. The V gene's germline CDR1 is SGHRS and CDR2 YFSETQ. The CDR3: CASTENTEAFF. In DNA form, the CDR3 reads TGCGCCAGCACAGAGAACACTGAAGCTTTCTTT.

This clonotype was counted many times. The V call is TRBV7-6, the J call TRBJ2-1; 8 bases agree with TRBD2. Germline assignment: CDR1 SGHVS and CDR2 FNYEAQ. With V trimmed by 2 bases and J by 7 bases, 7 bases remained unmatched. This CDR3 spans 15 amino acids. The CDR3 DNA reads TGTGCCAGCAGCTTACAGCTAGCGGGTATGAATGAGCAGTTCTTC. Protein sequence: CASSLQLAGMNEQFF.

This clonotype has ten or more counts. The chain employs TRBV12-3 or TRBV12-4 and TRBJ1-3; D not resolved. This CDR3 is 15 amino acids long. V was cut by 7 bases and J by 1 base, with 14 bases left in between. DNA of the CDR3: TGTGCCAGCAAAGCCCAAGGGCTTTCTGGAAACACCATATATTTT. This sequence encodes CASKAQGLSGNTIYF.

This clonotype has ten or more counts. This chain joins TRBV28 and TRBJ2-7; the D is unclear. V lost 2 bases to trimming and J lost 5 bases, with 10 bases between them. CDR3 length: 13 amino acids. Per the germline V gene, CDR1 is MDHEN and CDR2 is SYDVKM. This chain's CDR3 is CASSLPQTDEQYF. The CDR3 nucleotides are TGTGCCAGCAGTTTACCTCAGACGGACGAGCAGTACTTC.

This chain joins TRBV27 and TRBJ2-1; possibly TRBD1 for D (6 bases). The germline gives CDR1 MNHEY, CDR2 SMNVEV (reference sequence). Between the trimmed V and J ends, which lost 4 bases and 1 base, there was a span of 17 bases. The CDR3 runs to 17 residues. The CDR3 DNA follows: TGTGCCAGCAGTTCCTTAAAACAGGGTCCGTCCTACAATGAGCAGTTCTTC. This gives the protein CASSSLKQGPSYNEQFF.

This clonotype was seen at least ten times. The CDR3 loop is CSAKVRGLGNEQFF. In DNA, the CDR3 is TGCAGCGCCAAGGTCCGGGGTCTGGGCAATGAGCAGTTCTTC. The chain links TRBV29-1 to TRBJ2-1; D might be TRBD2 (5 bases). Germline V lookup: CDR1 SQVTM, CDR2 ANQGSEA. The germline V and J ends were trimmed by 7 bases and 6 bases, with 19 bases remaining between them. The CDR3 totals 14 residues.

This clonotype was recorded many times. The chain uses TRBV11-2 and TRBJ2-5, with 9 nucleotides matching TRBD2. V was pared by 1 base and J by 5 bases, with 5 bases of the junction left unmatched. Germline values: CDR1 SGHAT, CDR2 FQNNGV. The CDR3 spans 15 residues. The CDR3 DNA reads TGTGCCAGCAGCTTAGGTAGCGGGGGCTGGGAGACCCAGTACTTC. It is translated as CASSLGSGGWETQYF.

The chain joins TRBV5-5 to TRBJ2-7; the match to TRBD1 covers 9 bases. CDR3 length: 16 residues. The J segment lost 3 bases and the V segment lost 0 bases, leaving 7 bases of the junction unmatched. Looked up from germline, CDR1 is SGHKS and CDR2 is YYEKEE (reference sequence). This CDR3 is CASSLDGTGNLYEQYF. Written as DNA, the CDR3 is TGTGCCAGCAGCTTGGACGGGACAGGGAATCTCTACGAGCAGTACTTC.

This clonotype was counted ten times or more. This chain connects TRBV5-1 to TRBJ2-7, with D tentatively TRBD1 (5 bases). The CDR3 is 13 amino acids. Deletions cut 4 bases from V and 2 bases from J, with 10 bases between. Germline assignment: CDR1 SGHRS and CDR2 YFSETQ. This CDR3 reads CASSPQGPYEQYF. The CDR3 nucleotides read TGCGCCAGCAGCCCGCAGGGCCCCTACGAGCAGTACTTC.

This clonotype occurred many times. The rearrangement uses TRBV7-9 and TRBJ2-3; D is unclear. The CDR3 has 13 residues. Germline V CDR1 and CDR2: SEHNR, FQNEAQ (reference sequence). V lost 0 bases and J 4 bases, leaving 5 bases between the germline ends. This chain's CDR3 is CASSLAYSDTQYF. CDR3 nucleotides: TGTGCCAGCAGCTTAGCGTATTCAGATACGCAGTATTTT. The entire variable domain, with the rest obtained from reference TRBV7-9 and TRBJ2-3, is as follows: DTGVSQNPRHKITKRGQNVTFRCDPISEHNRLYWYRQTLGQGPEFLTYFQNEAQLEKSRLLSDRFSAERPKGSFSTLEIQRTEQGDSAMYLCASSLAYSDTQYFGPGTRLTVL.

CDR3 sequence: CASSLSGGAGEQFF. The CDR3 bases are TGTGCCAGCAGCCTGAGCGGGGGGGCGGGGGAGCAGTTCTTC. V usage is TRBV28 and J usage is TRBJ2-1, with TRBD2 identical over 10 bases. V was pared by 6 bases and J by 10 bases, with 9 bases of the junction left unmatched. Germline values: CDR1 MDHEN, CDR2 SYDVKM. This CDR3 contains 14 residues.

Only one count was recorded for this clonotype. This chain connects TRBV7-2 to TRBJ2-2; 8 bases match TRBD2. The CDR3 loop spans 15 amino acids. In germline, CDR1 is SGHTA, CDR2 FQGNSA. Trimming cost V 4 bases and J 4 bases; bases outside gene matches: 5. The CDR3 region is CASSSPGGGTGELFF. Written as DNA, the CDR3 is TGTGCCAGCAGCTCTCCGGGGGGGGGCACCGGGGAGCTGTTTTTT.

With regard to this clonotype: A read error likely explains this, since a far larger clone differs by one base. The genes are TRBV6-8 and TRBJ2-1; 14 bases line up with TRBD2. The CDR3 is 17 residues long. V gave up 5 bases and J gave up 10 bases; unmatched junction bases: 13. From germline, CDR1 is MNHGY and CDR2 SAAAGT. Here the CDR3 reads CASSEMGGLAGVYEQFF. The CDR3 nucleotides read TGTGCCAGCAGTGAAATGGGGGGACTAGCGGGGGTCTACGAGCAGTTCTTC.

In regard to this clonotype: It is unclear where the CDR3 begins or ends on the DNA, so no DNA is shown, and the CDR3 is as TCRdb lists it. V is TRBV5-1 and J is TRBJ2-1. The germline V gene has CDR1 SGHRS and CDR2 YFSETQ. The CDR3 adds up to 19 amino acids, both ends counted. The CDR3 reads CASSFYICSAQDLGNEQFF.

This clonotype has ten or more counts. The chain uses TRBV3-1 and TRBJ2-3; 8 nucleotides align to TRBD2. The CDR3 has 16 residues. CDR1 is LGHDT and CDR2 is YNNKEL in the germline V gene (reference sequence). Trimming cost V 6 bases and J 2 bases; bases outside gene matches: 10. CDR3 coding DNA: TGTGCCAGCAGAATTAGCGGGGAGAGTTTCACAGATACGCAGTATTTT. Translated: CASRISGESFTDTQYF.

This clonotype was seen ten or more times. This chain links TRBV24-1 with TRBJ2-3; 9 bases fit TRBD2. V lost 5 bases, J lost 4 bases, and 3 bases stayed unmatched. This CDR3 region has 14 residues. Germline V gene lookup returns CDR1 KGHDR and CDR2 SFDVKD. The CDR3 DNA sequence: TGTGCCACCAGTGTTAGCGGGAGCTCAGATACGCAGTATTTT. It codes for CATSVSGSSDTQYF.

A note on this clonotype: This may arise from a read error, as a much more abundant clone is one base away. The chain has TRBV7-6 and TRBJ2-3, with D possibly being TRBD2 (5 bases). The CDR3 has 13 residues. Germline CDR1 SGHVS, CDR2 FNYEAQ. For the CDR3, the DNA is TGTCCCAGCAGCACTAGGACCACAGATACGCAGTATTTT. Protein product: CPSSTRTTDTQYF.

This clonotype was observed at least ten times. The CDR3, as DNA: TGCGCCAGCAGCCACCTAAACCGGGACTACGTGAAGAATGAGCAGTTCTTC. Its protein is CASSHLNRDYVKNEQFF. V is TRBV4-1 and J is TRBJ2-1, with 7 bases identical to TRBD2. After removal of 3 bases from V and 7 bases from J, the junction contained 15 bases not matched to a gene. This CDR3 contains 17 residues. CDR1 and CDR2 from the germline V gene are MGHRA and YSYEKL.

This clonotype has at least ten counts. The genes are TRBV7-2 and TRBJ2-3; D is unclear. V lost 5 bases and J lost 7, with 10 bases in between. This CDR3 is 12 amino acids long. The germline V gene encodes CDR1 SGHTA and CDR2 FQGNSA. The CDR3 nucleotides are TGTGCCAGCAGCCCCCAGTTGAATACGCAGTATTTT. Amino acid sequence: CASSPQLNTQYF.

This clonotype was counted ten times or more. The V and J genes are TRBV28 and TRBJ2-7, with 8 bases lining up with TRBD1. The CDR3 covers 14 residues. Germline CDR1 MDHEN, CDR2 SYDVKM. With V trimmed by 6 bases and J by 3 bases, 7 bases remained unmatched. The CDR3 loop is CASRTGTGSYEQYF. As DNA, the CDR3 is TGTGCCAGCAGGACCGGGACAGGAAGCTACGAGCAGTACTTC.

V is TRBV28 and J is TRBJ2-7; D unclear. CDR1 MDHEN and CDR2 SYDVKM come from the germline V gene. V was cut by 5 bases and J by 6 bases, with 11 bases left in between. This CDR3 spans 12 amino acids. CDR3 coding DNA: TGTGCCAGCAGTACCGTGGTGAGCGAGCAGTACTTC. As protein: CASSTVVSEQYF. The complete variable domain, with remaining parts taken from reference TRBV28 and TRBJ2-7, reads DVKVTQSSRYLVKRTGEKVFLECVQDMDHENMFWYRQDPGLGLRLIYFSYDVKMKEKGDIPEGYSVSREKKERFSLILESASTNQTSMYLCASSTVVSEQYFGPGTRLTVT.

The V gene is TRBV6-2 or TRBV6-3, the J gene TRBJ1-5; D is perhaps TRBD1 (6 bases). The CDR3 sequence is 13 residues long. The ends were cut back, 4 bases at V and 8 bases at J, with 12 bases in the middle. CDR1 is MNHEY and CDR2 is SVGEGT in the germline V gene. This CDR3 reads CASSLDRLKPQHF. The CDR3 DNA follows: TGTGCCAGCAGTTTGGACAGACTCAAGCCCCAGCATTTT.

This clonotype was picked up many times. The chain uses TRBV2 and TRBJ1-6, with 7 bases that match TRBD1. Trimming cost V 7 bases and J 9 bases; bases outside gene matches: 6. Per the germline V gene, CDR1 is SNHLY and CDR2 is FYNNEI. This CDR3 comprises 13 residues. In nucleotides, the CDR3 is TGTGCCAGCAAATTTGGGACAGCTTCACCCCTCCACTTT. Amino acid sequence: CASKFGTASPLHF.

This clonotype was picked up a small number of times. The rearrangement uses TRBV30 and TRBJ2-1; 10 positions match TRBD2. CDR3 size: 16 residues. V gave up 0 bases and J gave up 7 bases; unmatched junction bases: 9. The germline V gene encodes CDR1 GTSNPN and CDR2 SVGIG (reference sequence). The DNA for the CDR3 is TGTGCCTGGAGTGTACGCTTAGCGGGGGGCCAAAATGAGCAGTTCTTC. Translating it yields CAWSVRLAGGQNEQFF.

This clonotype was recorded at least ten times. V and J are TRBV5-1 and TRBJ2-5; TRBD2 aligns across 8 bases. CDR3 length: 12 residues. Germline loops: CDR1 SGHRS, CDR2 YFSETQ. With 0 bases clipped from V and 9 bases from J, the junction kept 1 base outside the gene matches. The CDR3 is CASSLAAGAQYF. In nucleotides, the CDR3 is TGCGCCAGCAGCTTGGCAGCGGGAGCCCAGTACTTC.

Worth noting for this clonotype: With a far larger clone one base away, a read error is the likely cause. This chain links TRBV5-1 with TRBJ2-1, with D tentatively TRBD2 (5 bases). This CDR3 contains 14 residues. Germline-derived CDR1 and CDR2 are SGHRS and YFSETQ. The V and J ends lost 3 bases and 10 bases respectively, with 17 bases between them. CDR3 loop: CASSSGLGSDEQFF. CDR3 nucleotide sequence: TGCGCCAGCAGCTCTGGGCTGGGGAGCGACGAGCAGTTCTTC.

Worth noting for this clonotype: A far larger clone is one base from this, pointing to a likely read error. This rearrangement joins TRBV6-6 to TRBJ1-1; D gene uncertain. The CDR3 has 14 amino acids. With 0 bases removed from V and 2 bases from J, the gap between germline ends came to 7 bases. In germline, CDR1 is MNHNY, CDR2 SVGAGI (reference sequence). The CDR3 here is CASSYSGGNTEAFF. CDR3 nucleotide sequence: TGTGCCAGCAGTTACTCGGGCGGTAACACTGAAGCTTTCTTT.

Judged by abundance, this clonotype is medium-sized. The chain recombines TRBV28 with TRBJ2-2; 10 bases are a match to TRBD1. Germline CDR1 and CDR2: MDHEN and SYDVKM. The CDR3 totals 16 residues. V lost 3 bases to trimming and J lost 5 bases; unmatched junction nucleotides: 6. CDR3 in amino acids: CASSFFGTGVTGELFF. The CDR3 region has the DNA TGTGCCAGCAGTTTCTTTGGGACAGGGGTGACCGGGGAGCTGTTTTTT.

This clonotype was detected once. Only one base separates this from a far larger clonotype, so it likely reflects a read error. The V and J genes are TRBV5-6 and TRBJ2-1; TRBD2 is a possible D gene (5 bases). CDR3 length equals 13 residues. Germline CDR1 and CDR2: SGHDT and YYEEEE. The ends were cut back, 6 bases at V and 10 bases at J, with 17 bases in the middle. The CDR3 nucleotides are TGTGCCAGCACCAGGACCCACCCGGGGGAGCAGTTCTTC. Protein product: CASTRTHPGEQFF.